This T cell receptor (beta chain) is drawn from a study of blood T cells in healthy people across ages. Study-wide context: Using template switching, researchers captured about one barcoded beta molecule for each two T cells.

Germline-derived CDR1 and CDR2 are SQVTM and ANQGSEA. The CDR3 is made up of 15 amino acids. V was trimmed by 0 bases and J by 3 bases, leaving 15 bases between them. Primed by a sample-barcoded 5' primer and a J-beta primer mix, a second PCR proceeded for roughly 7 to 11 cycles. TCRdb called the 5' RACE reads again in MiXCR, with one record for every CDR3 protein. Of 980,000 or so distinct CDR3 sequences detected, around 48% appear once; the ten largest clones hold roughly 13%. Healthy Caucasian individuals from Russia aged roughly 6 to 90 served as donors. About 9.9 milliliters of peripheral blood were drawn from each donor. Only one count was recorded for this clonotype.

This receptor was taken from a man aged 30-40 years in good health. Input material: blood. V gene TRBV29-1 combines with J gene TRBJ2-7; the D gene is possibly TRBD1 (5 bases). The CDR3 loop reads CSVEDPGQENYEQYF. CDR3 DNA sequence: TGCAGCGTTGAAGATCCAGGGCAGGAGAACTACGAGCAGTACTTC.